These 10 T cell receptor beta chains share one sample of origin, sequenced in a study of T cell responses to AZD1222 COVID-19 vaccine. Measured with immunoSEQ multiplex PCR; TCRdb has only the in-frame clones, and not every one. The sample records 100,000 to 150,000 clones, approximately 85% being singletons. This sample comprised peripheral blood, obtained 28 days after the second AZD1222 dose. The receptors here all came from an adult who received the AZD1222 COVID-19 vaccine.

The chain employs TRBV10-1 and TRBJ1-1; the match to TRBD1 covers 10 bases. J lost 3 bases, V lost 5 bases, and 3 bases had no gene match. Germline V CDR1 and CDR2: WNHNN, SYGVQD (reference sequence). The CDR3 has 14 residues. The CDR3 DNA follows: TGCGCCAGCAGTAGACAGGGGGCGCACACTGAAGCTTTCTTT. Translation gives CASSRQGAHTEAFF.

This clone has only a few counts. This chain connects TRBV7-8 to TRBJ1-1; D gene uncertain. The CDR3 sequence is 13 residues long. CDR1 and CDR2 (germline): SGHVS, FQNEAQ. Trimming removed 5 bases from V and 0 bases from J, with 7 bases in between. The CDR3 DNA sequence: TGTGCCAGCAGCCCTCCCATGAACACTGAAGCTTTCTTT. It yields the protein CASSPPMNTEAFF.

This sequence joins TRBV5-1 and TRBJ1-2, with a tentative D call TRBD1 (6 bases). Trimming removed 0 bases at V and 8 bases at J, with 11 bases between. The germline gives CDR1 SGHRS, CDR2 YFSETQ. The CDR3 length is 13 residues. CDR3 protein: CASSLDRDMGYTF. In DNA form, the CDR3 reads TGCGCCAGCAGCTTGGACAGGGATATGGGCTACACCTTC. Combining the CDR3 with reference TRBV5-1 and TRBJ1-2 gives the whole variable domain KAGVTQTPRYLIKTRGQQVTLSCSPISGHRSVSWYQQTPGQGLQFLFEYFSETQRNKGNFPGRFSGRQFSNSRSEMNVSTLELGDSALYLCASSLDRDMGYTFGSGTRLTVV.

V is TRBV11-2 and J is TRBJ2-1; D possibly corresponds to TRBD1 (6 bases). V lost 2 bases to trimming and J lost 8 bases, with 13 bases between them. Germline V lookup: CDR1 SGHAT, CDR2 FQNNGV. The CDR3 runs 14 residues. The CDR3 DNA sequence: TGTGCCAGCAGCTTACGTGGGGGCGTCTATGAGCAGTTCTTC. Translated: CASSLRGGVYEQFF.

This clone was seen a few times. The V gene is TRBV7-9, the J gene TRBJ1-1; D not resolved. The ends were cut back, 0 bases at V and 8 bases at J, with 7 bases in the middle. CDR1 is SEHNR and CDR2 is FQNEAQ in the germline V gene (reference sequence). The CDR3 is made up of 12 amino acids. CDR3 amino acids: CASSLAVAEAFF. The CDR3 nucleotides read TGTGCCAGCAGCTTAGCTGTTGCCGAAGCTTTCTTT.

The V call is TRBV5-8, the J call TRBJ2-5; 7 positions agree with TRBD2. This CDR3 spans 16 amino acids. Germline trimming cut 2 bases from V and 2 bases from J; bases unmatched to any gene: 9. Looked up from germline, CDR1 is SGHTS and CDR2 is YDEGEE. Written as DNA, the CDR3 is TGTGCCAGCAGCTTAAACGGGGGAGCGGGGCAAGAGACCCAGTACTTC. This sequence encodes CASSLNGGAGQETQYF.

The rearrangement joins TRBV7-2 to TRBJ2-5; D unclear. In germline, CDR1 is SGHTA, CDR2 FQGNSA. V dropped 3 bases and J dropped 1 base, with 6 bases sitting between them. This CDR3 region has 13 residues. The CDR3 coding sequence is TGTGCCAGCAGCTTTGGGCCCCAAGAGACCCAGTACTTC. This translates into CASSFGPQETQYF.

This chain connects TRBV28 to TRBJ1-5, with D tentatively TRBD1 (5 bases). The germline CDR1 and CDR2 sequences are MDHEN and SYDVKM. With 6 bases removed from V and 3 bases from J, the gap between germline ends came to 6 bases. This CDR3 has 12 residues. The CDR3 coding sequence is TGTGCCAGCAGGGGACCCAATCAGCCCCAGCATTTT. It encodes CASRGPNQPQHF.

The J gene is TRBJ1-5, the V gene TRBV12-3 or TRBV12-4, with TRBD1 as a possible D gene (5 bases). The V and J ends lost 6 bases and 15 bases respectively, with 18 bases between them. The CDR3 is 12 amino acids. The CDR3 is CASSPGPRGAHF. The CDR3 nucleotides are TGTGCCAGCAGCCCGGGTCCCCGAGGGGCGCATTTT.

The V and J genes are TRBV19 and TRBJ1-1; D is undetermined. The V gene's germline CDR1 is LNHDA and CDR2 SQIVND (reference sequence). V lost 4 bases and J 0 bases, leaving 15 bases between the germline ends. CDR3 size: 16 residues. The CDR3 region is CASSNRIGPMNTEAFF. CDR3 coding DNA: TGTGCCAGTAGTAACCGGATCGGACCTATGAACACTGAAGCTTTCTTT.